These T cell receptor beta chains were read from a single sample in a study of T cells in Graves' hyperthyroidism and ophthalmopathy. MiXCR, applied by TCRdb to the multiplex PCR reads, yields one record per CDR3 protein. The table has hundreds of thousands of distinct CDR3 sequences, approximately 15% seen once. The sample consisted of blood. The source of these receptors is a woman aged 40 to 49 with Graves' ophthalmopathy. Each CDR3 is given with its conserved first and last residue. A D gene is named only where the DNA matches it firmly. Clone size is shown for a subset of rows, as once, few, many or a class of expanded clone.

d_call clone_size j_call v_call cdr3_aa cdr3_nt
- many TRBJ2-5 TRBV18 CASSPLARAETQYF TGTGCCAGCTCACCGTTGGCCAGGGCAGAGACCCAGTACTTC
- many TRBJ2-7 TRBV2 CASSESGTFSYEQYF TGTGCCAGCAGTGAATCGGGCACCTTCTCCTACGAGCAGTACTTC
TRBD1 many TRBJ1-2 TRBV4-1 CASATGPVGNYGYTF TGCGCCAGCGCGACAGGGCCGGTGGGGAACTATGGCTACACCTTC
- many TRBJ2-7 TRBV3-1 CASSQGSDSYEQYF TGTGCCAGCAGCCAAGGATCCGACTCCTACGAGCAGTACTTC
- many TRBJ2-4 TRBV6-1 CASSDLGHLKNIQYF TGTGCCAGCAGCGACCTTGGTCACCTCAAAAACATTCAGTACTTC
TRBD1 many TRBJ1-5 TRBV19 CASSSQGARSNQPQHF TGTGCCAGTAGCTCACAGGGGGCGCGGAGCAATCAGCCCCAGCATTTT
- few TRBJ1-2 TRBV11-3 CASSLGREYGYTF TGTGCCAGCAGCCTCGGACGGGAGTATGGCTACACCTTC
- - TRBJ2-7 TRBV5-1 CASSLEEGVVYEQYF TGCGCCAGCAGCTTGGAAGAGGGGGTGGTTTACGAGCAGTACTTC
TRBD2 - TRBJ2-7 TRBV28 CASSRPGTSGAGAQYF TGTGCCAGCAGTCGGCCCGGGACTAGCGGTGCTGGGGCGCAGTACTTC
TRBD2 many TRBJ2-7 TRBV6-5 CASSYVSSGRFSWDEQYF TGTGCCAGCAGTTACGTTTCCAGCGGGAGGTTCAGTTGGGACGAGCAGTACTTC
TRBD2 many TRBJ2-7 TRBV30 CAWSVAGGPSSVQYF TGTGCCTGGAGTGTAGCGGGAGGGCCGTCTAGTGTGCAGTACTTC
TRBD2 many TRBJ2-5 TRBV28 CASSGRAWETQYF TGTGCCAGCAGTGGGAGGGCCTGGGAGACCCAGTACTTC
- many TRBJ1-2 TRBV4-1 CASSRLAGDGYTF TGCGCCAGCAGCCGACTGGCAGGGGACGGCTACACCTTC
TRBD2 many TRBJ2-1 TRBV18 CASSPPGGRSEQFF TGTGCCAGCTCACCACCGGGAGGGAGGTCTGAGCAGTTCTTC
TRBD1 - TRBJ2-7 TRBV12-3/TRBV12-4 CASSSNRGNNYEQYF TGTGCCAGCAGTAGCAACAGGGGGAATAACTACGAGCAGTACTTC
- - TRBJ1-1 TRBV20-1 CSARDPRANTEAFF TGCAGTGCTAGAGACCCTCGGGCTAACACTGAAGCTTTCTTT
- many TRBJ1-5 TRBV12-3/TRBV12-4 CASSLGQLSNQPQHF TGTGCCAGCAGTTTGGGGCAACTTAGCAATCAGCCCCAGCATTTT
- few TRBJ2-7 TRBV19 CASSILSGYEQYF TGTGCCAGTAGTATCCTATCGGGCTACGAGCAGTACTTC
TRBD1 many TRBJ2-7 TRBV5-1 CASSPKGQGYEQYF TGCGCCAGCAGCCCTAAAGGACAGGGATACGAGCAGTACTTC
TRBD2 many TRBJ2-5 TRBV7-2 CASSLALGRADCLETQYF TGTGCCAGCAGCTTAGCGTTGGGGAGGGCCGATTGTTTGGAGACCCAGTACTTC
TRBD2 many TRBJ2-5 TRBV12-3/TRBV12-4 CASSLGLRTTQYF TGTGCCAGCAGTCTGGGACTACGAACGACCCAGTACTTC
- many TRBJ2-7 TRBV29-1 CSVASSYEQYF TGCAGCGTTGCCAGCTCCTACGAGCAGTACTTC
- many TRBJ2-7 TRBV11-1 CASSDWETGIHEQYF TGTGCCAGCAGCGACTGGGAAACGGGCATTCACGAGCAGTACTTC
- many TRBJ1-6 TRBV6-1 CASTLGNSPLHF TGTGCCAGCACCCTGGGGAATTCACCCCTCCACTTT
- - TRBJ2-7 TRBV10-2 CASSEMRDTEQYF TGCGCCAGCAGTGAAATGAGGGACACCGAGCAGTACTTC
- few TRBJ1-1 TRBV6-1 CASRAQNTEAFF TGTGCCAGCAGAGCACAGAACACTGAAGCTTTCTTT
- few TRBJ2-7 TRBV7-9 CASSPDPRRYEQYF TGTGCCAGCAGCCCAGACCCTCGCCGCTACGAGCAGTACTTC